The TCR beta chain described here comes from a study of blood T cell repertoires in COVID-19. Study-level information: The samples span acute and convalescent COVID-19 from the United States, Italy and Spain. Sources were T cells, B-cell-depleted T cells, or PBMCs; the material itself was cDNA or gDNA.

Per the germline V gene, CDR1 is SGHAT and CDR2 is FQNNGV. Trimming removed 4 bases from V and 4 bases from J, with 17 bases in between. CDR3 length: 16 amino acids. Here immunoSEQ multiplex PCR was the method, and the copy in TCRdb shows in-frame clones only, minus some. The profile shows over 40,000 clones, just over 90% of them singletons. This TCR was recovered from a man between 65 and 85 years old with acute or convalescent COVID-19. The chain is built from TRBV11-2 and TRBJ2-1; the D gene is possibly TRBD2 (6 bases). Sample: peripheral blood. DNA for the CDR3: TGTGCCAGCAGCTCCGGGGGATCTAACCTTTACAATGAGCAGTTCTTC. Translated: CASSSGGSNLYNEQFF.